The 28 T cell receptor beta chains below come from one sample, sequenced in a study of T cell repertoires in cytomegalovirus infection. TCRdb re-derived calls from the reads in MiXCR, one entry per CDR3 protein. The top ten hold 58% of the sample, which has 95,000 to 150,000 distinct CDR3 sequences, roughly a third seen once. Their specific antigens are unknown. This specimen consisted of CD8+ T cells from cultured PBMCs, obtained from culture after CMV antigen stimulation. The receptors stem from a human donor in good health (CMV status not recorded). Some clones in this sample may be carry-over from other donors' samples.

The rearrangement joins TRBV5-6 to TRBJ2-7, with a weak D call TRBD1 (5 bases). The CDR3 length is 13 residues. The V gene lost 3 bases and the J gene lost 3 bases, with 10 bases spanning the gap. Germline assignment: CDR1 SGHDT and CDR2 YYEEEE. CDR3 nucleotide sequence: TGTGCCAGCAGCTCGGACACGGACTACGAGCAGTACTTC. Protein sequence: CASSSDTDYEQYF.

The J gene is TRBJ1-6, the V gene TRBV7-6, with D hard to call. The CDR3 has 13 amino acids. Germline assignment: CDR1 SGHVS and CDR2 FNYEAQ. Trimming removed 8 bases from V and 9 bases from J, with 14 bases in between. The CDR3 spells CASALGGISPLHF. CDR3 sequence (DNA): TGTGCCAGCGCTCTAGGAGGTATTTCACCCCTCCACTTT.

The table lists this clonotype with a few counts. This chain connects TRBV7-9 to TRBJ2-7; possible D gene TRBD1, 7 bases. In germline, CDR1 is SEHNR, CDR2 FQNEAQ (reference sequence). V shed 5 bases and J shed 5 bases, with 13 bases lying between them. This CDR3 comprises 13 residues. The DNA of the CDR3 is TGTGCCAGCAGCCCAGGGGGGCAGCACGAGCAGTACTTC. It codes for CASSPGGQHEQYF.

This clonotype has only one observation. The V and J genes are TRBV10-3 and TRBJ1-2, with TRBD1 as a possible D gene (5 bases). The CDR3 runs 17 residues. Germline CDR1 is ENHRY and CDR2 is SYGVKD. V was cut by 2 bases and J by 0 bases, with 16 bases left in between. This CDR3 is CAISEALQEYTNYGYTF. CDR3 nucleotide sequence: TGTGCCATCAGTGAGGCCTTACAGGAGTATACTAACTATGGCTACACCTTC.

This clonotype came up a few times. The J gene is TRBJ2-3, the V gene TRBV6-6; TRBD1 aligns across 10 bases. CDR1 is MNHNY, CDR2 SVGAGI, per germline (reference sequence). CDR3 length equals 16 residues. V lost 6 bases and J lost 6; bases outside the gene matches: 12. The CDR3 spells CASRPRTGGLRDTQYF. Here the CDR3 DNA reads TGTGCCAGCAGACCCCGGACAGGGGGTCTTAGGGATACGCAGTATTTT.

This clonotype was found a few times. The chain uses TRBV11-2 and TRBJ2-3; 10 nucleotides line up with TRBD1. J gave up 4 bases and V 8 bases, and 0 bases lay outside the gene matches. Germline loops: CDR1 SGHAT, CDR2 FQNNGV. The CDR3 loop spans 12 amino acids. CDR3 sequence (DNA): TGTGCCAGCGGACAGGGGGCAGATACGCAGTATTTT. Translated, it gives CASGQGADTQYF.

The chain couples TRBV23-1 to TRBJ1-6, with D perhaps TRBD1 (5 bases). Being an ORF, TRBV23-1 has a function that is uncertain. This CDR3 region has 15 residues. Between the trimmed V and J ends, which lost 8 bases and 10 bases, there was a span of 21 bases. CDR3 protein: CASVDKGIRKSPLHF. The CDR3 region has the DNA TGCGCCAGCGTCGACAAGGGGATCCGGAAATCACCCCTCCACTTT.

This clonotype has just a few counts. V usage is TRBV7-2 and J usage is TRBJ2-2, with 10 bases identical to TRBD1. This CDR3 contains 16 residues. Germline-derived CDR1 and CDR2 are SGHTA and FQGNSA. Unmatched junction bases numbered 2, after V lost 2 bases and J lost 2 bases. The CDR3 region is CASSLWTGGNTGELFF. As DNA, the CDR3 is TGTGCCAGCAGCTTATGGACAGGGGGTAACACCGGGGAGCTGTTTTTT. Using reference TRBV7-2 and TRBJ2-2 for the parts outside the CDR3, the full variable domain is GAGVSQSPSNKVTEKGKDVELRCDPISGHTALYWYRQSLGQGLEFLIYFQGNSAPDKSGLPSDRFSAERTGGSVSTLTIQRTQQEDSAVYLCASSLWTGGNTGELFFGEGSRLTVL.

The V call is TRBV7-9, the J call TRBJ2-5; D perhaps matches TRBD2 (5 bases). Germline-derived CDR1 and CDR2 are SEHNR and FQNEAQ (reference sequence). The CDR3 has 13 amino acids. The V end lost 5 bases, the J end lost 0 bases, and 7 bases lay between the germline ends. The CDR3 coding sequence is TGTGCCAGCAGCCCGCGGGACCAAGAGACCCAGTACTTC. Translation gives CASSPRDQETQYF.

The chain uses TRBV28 and TRBJ2-7, with D perhaps matching TRBD1 or TRBD2 (5 bases each). Germline CDR1 MDHEN, CDR2 SYDVKM. The germline V and J ends were trimmed by 5 bases and 2 bases, with 19 bases remaining between them. The CDR3 runs to 16 residues. CDR3 DNA: TGTGCCAGCAGTCGGAACCGGGGACCCAGGGCCTACGAGCAGTACTTC. Its translation is CASSRNRGPRAYEQYF.

This clonotype was seen only a few times. The genes are TRBV12-3 or TRBV12-4 and TRBJ2-7, with 12 bases lining up with TRBD2. CDR3 size: 16 residues. J gave up 0 bases and V 4 bases, and 4 bases lay outside the gene matches. This CDR3 is CASSSELAGGSYEQYF. CDR3 nucleotides: TGTGCCAGCAGTTCCGAACTAGCGGGGGGCTCCTACGAGCAGTACTTC.

The chain has TRBV12-3 or TRBV12-4 and TRBJ2-2; possibly TRBD1 for D (6 bases). Trimming removed 6 bases from V and 1 base from J, with 15 bases in between. This CDR3 comprises 16 residues. CDR3 amino acids: CASSLAQGLNTGELFF. The CDR3 DNA is TGTGCCAGCAGCCTTGCTCAGGGGCTGAACACCGGGGAGCTGTTTTTT.

This clonotype has just a few counts. The genes are TRBV7-6 and TRBJ2-1; D remains unclear. Between the trimmed V and J ends, which lost 5 bases and 0 bases, there was a span of 5 bases. The CDR3 loop spans 13 amino acids. The germline gives CDR1 SGHVS, CDR2 FNYEAQ. CDR3: CASSPVSYNEQFF. The CDR3 DNA follows: TGTGCCAGCAGCCCAGTCTCCTACAATGAGCAGTTCTTC.

J is TRBJ1-2 and V is TRBV5-4, with 10 positions matching TRBD1. From germline, CDR1 is SGHNT and CDR2 YYREEE (reference sequence). This CDR3 comprises 14 residues. With V trimmed by 0 bases and J by 7 bases, 3 bases remained unmatched. CDR3 DNA sequence: TGTGCCAGCAGCTTGGGACAGGGGGCGCTTGGCTACACCTTC. Residues: CASSLGQGALGYTF. Combining the CDR3 with reference TRBV5-4 and TRBJ1-2 gives the whole variable domain ETGVTQSPTHLIKTRGQQVTLRCSSQSGHNTVSWYQQALGQGPQFIFQYYREEENGRGNFPPRFSGLQFPNYSSELNVNALELDDSALYLCASSLGQGALGYTFGSGTRLTVV.

The chain uses TRBV20-1 and TRBJ1-2; 7 bases map to TRBD1. CDR3 size: 13 residues. Unmatched junction bases numbered 4, after V lost 3 bases and J lost 3 bases. In germline, CDR1 is DFQATT, CDR2 SNEGSKA (reference sequence). The CDR3 DNA reads TGCAGTGCTAGCAACAGGGGAGACTATGGCTACACCTTC. This sequence encodes CSASNRGDYGYTF.

The V call is TRBV11-1, the J call TRBJ2-5, with D perhaps matching TRBD1 (5 bases). V gave up 7 bases and J gave up 2 bases, with 14 bases separating them. Germline CDR1 is SGHAT and CDR2 is FQDESV (reference sequence). This CDR3 contains 14 residues. CDR3 sequence (DNA): TGTGCCAGCACCGAAACAGGTTATCAAGAGACCCAGTACTTC. This encodes CASTETGYQETQYF.

In this sample, this clonotype turned up a few times. J is TRBJ2-3 and V is TRBV11-2; the match to TRBD2 covers 9 bases. Germline values: CDR1 SGHAT, CDR2 FQNNGV. V was pared by 5 bases and J by 6 bases, with 6 bases of the junction left unmatched. This CDR3 is 14 amino acids long. The DNA of the CDR3 is TGTGCCAGCAGCCTGGCGGGGGGGCAGGATACGCAGTATTTT. As protein: CASSLAGGQDTQYF. The full variable domain, with the rest looked up from reference TRBV11-2 and TRBJ2-3, is EAGVAQSPRYKIIEKRQSVAFWCNPISGHATLYWYQQILGQGPKLLIQFQNNGVVDDSQLPKDRFSAERLKGVDSTLKIQPAKLEDSAVYLCASSLAGGQDTQYFGPGTRLTVL.

V is TRBV11-2 and J is TRBJ2-7, with D unresolved. Germline lookup yields CDR1 SGHAT and CDR2 FQNNGV. Trimming shortened V by 4 bases and J by 2 bases, and 9 bases separated the two germline ends. The CDR3 length is 13 residues. CDR3 sequence: CASSSTVTYEQYF. As DNA, the CDR3 is TGTGCCAGCAGCTCGACTGTAACCTACGAGCAGTACTTC.

V gene TRBV4-2 combines with J gene TRBJ1-2, with a tentative D call TRBD1 (5 bases). Germline CDR1 is LGHNA and CDR2 is YNFKEQ. The CDR3 runs to 17 residues. V was pared by 0 bases and J by 4 bases, with 18 bases between. The CDR3 DNA reads as TGTGCCAGCAGCCAAGATGGAACTCTCGGGGGAAGCTATGGCTACACCTTC. It specifies CASSQDGTLGGSYGYTF.

This clonotype was observed at least ten times. The V and J genes are TRBV7-2 and TRBJ2-2, with 7 bases matching TRBD1. Per germline, CDR1 SGHTA and CDR2 FQGNSA. With V trimmed by 3 bases and J by 4 bases, 11 bases remained unmatched. The CDR3 contains 17 residues. CDR3 bases: TGTGCCAGCAGCTTGACCCCGGGGCCAGGGGGCACCGGGGAGCTGTTTTTT. It is translated as CASSLTPGPGGTGELFF. Variable domain in full (rest from reference TRBV7-2 and TRBJ2-2): GAGVSQSPSNKVTEKGKDVELRCDPISGHTALYWYRQSLGQGLEFLIYFQGNSAPDKSGLPSDRFSAERTGGSVSTLTIQRTQQEDSAVYLCASSLTPGPGGTGELFFGEGSRLTVL.

CDR3 in amino acids: CASSKDRETWSNQPQHF. CDR3 in DNA: TGTGCCAGCAGTAAGGACAGGGAAACCTGGAGCAATCAGCCCCAGCATTTT. V gene TRBV2 combines with J gene TRBJ1-5; 8 nucleotides align to TRBD1. This CDR3 has 17 residues. Trimming at V came to 5 bases and at J to 1 base, leaving 10 bases not matched to a gene. Germline V lookup: CDR1 SNHLY, CDR2 FYNNEI.

This clonotype turned up a few times. The chain couples TRBV9 to TRBJ2-7; D tentatively fits TRBD1 or TRBD2 (5 bases each). V shed 2 bases and J shed 1 base, with 16 bases lying between them. Germline loops: CDR1 SGDLS, CDR2 YYNGEE. The CDR3 is 16 residues long. The CDR3 reads CASSVLWDGESYEQYF. The CDR3 coding sequence is TGTGCCAGCAGCGTTCTCTGGGACGGAGAATCCTACGAGCAGTACTTC. Together with reference TRBV9 and TRBJ2-7, the CDR3 gives the full variable domain: DSGVTQTPKHLITATGQRVTLRCSPRSGDLSVYWYQQSLDQGLQFLIQYYNGEERAKGNILERFSAQQFPDLHSELNLSSLELGDSALYFCASSVLWDGESYEQYFGPGTRLTVT.

The chain employs TRBV12-3 or TRBV12-4 and TRBJ2-7; the D is unclear. V was pared by 5 bases and J by 2 bases, with 19 bases between. The CDR3 sequence is 16 residues long. The CDR3 nucleotides are TGTGCCAGCAGTCCCCGTGGTAGGGTGGACCCCTACGAGCAGTACTTC. This translates into CASSPRGRVDPYEQYF.

V gene TRBV12-3 or TRBV12-4 combines with J gene TRBJ1-2; perhaps TRBD1 as D (5 bases). Between the trimmed V and J ends, which lost 5 bases and 2 bases, there was a span of 18 bases. The CDR3 consists of 16 residues. The DNA of the CDR3 is TGTGCCAGCAGTCCGGAACCGGCACAGGTGAACTATGGCTACACCTTC. Its translation is CASSPEPAQVNYGYTF.

In its sample, this clonotype was seen many times. V is TRBV6-6 and J is TRBJ2-5; tentative D call: TRBD1 (6 bases). CDR3 length: 14 residues. Germline-derived CDR1 and CDR2 are MNHNY and SVGAGI (reference sequence). V was trimmed by 7 bases and J by 3 bases, leaving 15 bases between them. CDR3 coding DNA: TGTGCCAGCACCTATGGGGCAGGGGAAGAGACCCAGTACTTC. Translated, it gives CASTYGAGEETQYF.

Ten or more counts support this clonotype. The V and J genes are TRBV29-1 and TRBJ1-1, with 7 bases aligning to TRBD1. This CDR3 has 15 amino acids. The germline CDR1 and CDR2 sequences are SQVTM and ANQGSEA. J lost 5 bases, V lost 2 bases, and 11 bases had no gene match. The CDR3 here is CSVEKGAAGKTEAFF. CDR3 nucleotides: TGCAGCGTTGAAAAGGGGGCAGCGGGTAAGACTGAAGCTTTCTTT. The whole variable domain, remainder taken from reference TRBV29-1 and TRBJ1-1, is SAVISQKPSRDICQRGTSLTIQCQVDSQVTMMFWYRQQPGQSLTLIATANQGSEATYESGFVIDKFPISRPNLTFSTLTVSNMSPEDSSIYLCSVEKGAAGKTEAFFGQGTRLTVV.

The CDR3 bases are TGTGCCAGCAGCTGGACTAGCGGGTCTTACAATGAGCAGTTCTTC. It specifies CASSWTSGSYNEQFF. This rearrangement joins TRBV7-8 to TRBJ2-1, with 11 bases lining up with TRBD2. CDR1 and CDR2 (germline): SGHVS, FQNEAQ. The CDR3 consists of 15 residues. V shed 4 bases and J 4 bases; nucleotides not matched to a gene: 3.

This clonotype was counted only a few times. The V gene is TRBV7-8, the J gene TRBJ2-3, with a tentative D call TRBD2 (6 bases). Germline loops: CDR1 SGHVS, CDR2 FQNEAQ. V was cut by 2 bases and J by 0 bases, with 9 bases left in between. The CDR3 loop spans 15 amino acids. The CDR3 nucleotides read TGTGCCAGCAGCTTATCCCGGGGGAGCACAGATACGCAGTATTTT. Translation gives CASSLSRGSTDTQYF.